These T cell receptor beta chains were read from a single sample in a study of cytomegalovirus exposure and HLA in healthy donors. Repertoires were generated with immunoSEQ multiplex PCR, while TCRdb's copy carries only in-frame clones and drops some. The repertoire includes 75,000 to 100,000 clones, roughly three fifths of them detected once, and roughly 3.2% sits in the top ten. The sample consisted of PBMCs. The receptors originated from a man between 60 and 75 years old in good health and CMV-seronegative. CDR3s include the opening cysteine and the closing phenylalanine or tryptophan. D genes are given only for firm matches.

D gene	V gene	J gene	CDR3 protein
TRBD1	TRBV6-5	TRBJ1-5	CASSSPGQPNQPQHF
TRBD1	TRBV7-3	TRBJ2-2	CASSRGAGGTGELFF
.	TRBV5-1	TRBJ2-7	CASSRGETYEQYF
TRBD1	TRBV5-1	TRBJ2-5	CASSLGTGGAETQYF
TRBD2	TRBV5-1	TRBJ2-2	CASKLAGGPTGELFF
.	TRBV30	TRBJ2-7	CAWSPQGYEQYF
.	TRBV14	TRBJ1-1	CASSQDLPGTEAFF
.	TRBV11-3	TRBJ2-6	CASSRKTGPSSGANVLTF
.	TRBV10-2	TRBJ2-1	CASSEAIAVNEQFF
TRBD2	TRBV10-3	.	CATLPEAGLYEQYF
.	TRBV18	TRBJ1-5	CASSQGLDQPQHF
TRBD1	TRBV6-5	TRBJ2-7	CASTEQGSYEQYF
.	TRBV30	TRBJ1-2	CAWSGTTGSYGYTF
TRBD1	TRBV27	TRBJ2-2	CASSSTGPKDDRCGAVF
.	TRBV11-2	TRBJ2-1	CASSRGLAENYNEQFF
.	TRBV19	TRBJ2-1	CASSIDRGTYNEQFF
.	TRBV11-2	TRBJ1-5	CASSLAGGSNQPQHF
TRBD2	TRBV5-1	TRBJ2-3	CASSLSSGRAIRTDTQYF
TRBD1	TRBV7-9	TRBJ2-7	CASSTTGTGAYEQYF
.	TRBV11-2	TRBJ1-6	CASSSDSDSYNSPLHF
TRBD1	TRBV27	TRBJ1-6	CASSQDRGTSPLHF
TRBD1	TRBV6-1	TRBJ2-7	CASSEGRDRINIGQYF